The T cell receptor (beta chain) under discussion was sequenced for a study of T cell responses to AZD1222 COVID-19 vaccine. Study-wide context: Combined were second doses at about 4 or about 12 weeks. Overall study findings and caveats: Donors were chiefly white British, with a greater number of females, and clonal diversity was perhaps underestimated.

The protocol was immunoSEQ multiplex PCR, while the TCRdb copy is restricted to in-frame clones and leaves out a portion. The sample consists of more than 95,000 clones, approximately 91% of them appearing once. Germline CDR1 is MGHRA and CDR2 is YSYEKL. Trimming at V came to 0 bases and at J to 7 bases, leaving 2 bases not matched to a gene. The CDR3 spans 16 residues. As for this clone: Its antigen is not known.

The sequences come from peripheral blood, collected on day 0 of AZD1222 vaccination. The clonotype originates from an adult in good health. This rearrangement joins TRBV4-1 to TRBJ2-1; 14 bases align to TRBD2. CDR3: CASSQEGLAGGNEQFF. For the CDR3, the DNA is TGCGCCAGCAGCCAAGAAGGACTAGCGGGAGGTAATGAGCAGTTCTTC.